This T cell receptor beta chain was recovered during a study of blood T cell repertoires in COVID-19. The table came from immunoSEQ multiplex PCR; TCRdb's copy has only in-frame clones and leaves some out. Of fewer than 400,000 clones in the sample, 88% were seen once. J lost 2 bases, V lost 0 bases, and 5 bases had no gene match. The CDR3 loop spans 16 amino acids. Germline V gene data show CDR1 as SGHTA and CDR2 as FQGTGA. The sample comprised PBMCs or T cells enriched from blood (not recorded which). This clonotype was obtained from a man aged 25 to 45 who had recovered from COVID-19. This chain links TRBV7-3 with TRBJ2-5, with 8 bases lining up with TRBD2. In DNA, the CDR3 is TGTGCCAGCAGCTTAACGGGTAGCGGGGTACAAGAGACCCAGTACTTC. Protein product: CASSLTGSGVQETQYF.